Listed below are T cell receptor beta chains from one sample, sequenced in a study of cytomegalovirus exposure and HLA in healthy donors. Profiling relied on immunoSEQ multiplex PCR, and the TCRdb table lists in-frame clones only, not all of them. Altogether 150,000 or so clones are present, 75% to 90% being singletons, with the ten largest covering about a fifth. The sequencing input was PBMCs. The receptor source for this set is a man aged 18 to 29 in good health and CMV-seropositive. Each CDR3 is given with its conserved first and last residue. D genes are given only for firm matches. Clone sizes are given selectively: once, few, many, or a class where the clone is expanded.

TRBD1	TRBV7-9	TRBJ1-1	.	TGTGCCAGCAGCTTAAGATCGGCAGGGGGCACTGAAGCTTTCTTT	CASSLRSAGGTEAFF
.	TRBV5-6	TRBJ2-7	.	TGTGCCAGCAGCTTGAGGGGCGGGACCTCCTACGAGCAGTACTTC	CASSLRGGTSYEQYF
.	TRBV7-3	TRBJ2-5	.	TGTGCCAGCAGCTCGACTACTCAAGAGACCCAGTACTTC	CASSSTTQETQYF
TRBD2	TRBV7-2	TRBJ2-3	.	TGTGCCAGCAGCTGGAAGCGGGGGCATGGCGATACCACAGATACGCAGTATTTT	CASSWKRGHGDTTDTQYF
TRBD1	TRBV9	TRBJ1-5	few	TGTGCCAGCAGCGTAGGACAGGGTAGCAATCAGCCCCAGCATTTT	CASSVGQGSNQPQHF
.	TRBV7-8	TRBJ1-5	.	TGTGCCAGCAGCTTTGGGCAGGCTTATAGCAATCAGCCCCAGCATTTT	CASSFGQAYSNQPQHF
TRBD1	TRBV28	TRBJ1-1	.	TGTGCCAGCAGTTTAAGTGGGACAGGGACACGACAAGCTTTCTTT	CASSLSGTGTRQAFF
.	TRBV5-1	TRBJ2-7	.	TGCGCCAGCAGCTTTCGGTCCGTGCGGAACTACTCCTACGAGCAGTACTTC	CASSFRSVRNYSYEQYF
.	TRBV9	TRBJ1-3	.	TGTGCCAGCAGCGTAGGGGACTCCGGAAACACCATATATTTT	CASSVGDSGNTIYF
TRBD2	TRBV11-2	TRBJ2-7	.	TGTGCCAGCAGCGCTAGCGGGGGGCCGGACGAGCAGTACTTC	CASSASGGPDEQYF
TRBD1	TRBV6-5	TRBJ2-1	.	TGTGCCACCAGACAGGGTAAATACTCCTACAATGAGCAGTTCTTC	CATRQGKYSYNEQFF
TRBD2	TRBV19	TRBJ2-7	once	TGTGCCAGTAGGAAAAGCGGGGCGTACGAGCAGTACTTC	CASRKSGAYEQYF
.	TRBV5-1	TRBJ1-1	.	TGCGCCAGCAGCACGACCTCCGGGACAAACCTTGAAGCTTTCTTT	CASSTTSGTNLEAFF
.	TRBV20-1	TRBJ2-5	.	TGCAGTGCTCCAGGCGGGCAGACCCAGTACTTC	CSAPGGQTQYF
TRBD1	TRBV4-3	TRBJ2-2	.	TGCGCCAGCAGCCAAGGGACAGGGCGGAACACCGGGGAGCTGTTTTTT	CASSQGTGRNTGELFF
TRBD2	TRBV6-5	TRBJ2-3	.	TGTGCCAGCAGTTACTCGTCTAGCGGGAGCTCAGATACGCAGTATTTT	CASSYSSSGSSDTQYF
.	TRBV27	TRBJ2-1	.	TGTGCCAGCAGTTTATCCCGGGTCGGTTCCTACAATGAGCAGTTCTTC	CASSLSRVGSYNEQFF
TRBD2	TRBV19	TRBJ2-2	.	TGTGCCAGCGGACTAGCGACCCCGAACACCGGGGAGCTGTTTTTT	CASGLATPNTGELFF
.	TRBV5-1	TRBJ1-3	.	TGCGCCAGCAGCTTGGGAGGTTACAACACCATATATTTT	CASSLGGYNTIYF
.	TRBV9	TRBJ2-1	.	TGTGCCAGCAGCGAGACTAGCTACAATGAGCAGTTCTTC	CASSETSYNEQFF
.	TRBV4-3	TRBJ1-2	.	TGCGCCAGCAGCTCGGGGGTGTTTAACTATGGCTACACCTTC	CASSSGVFNYGYTF
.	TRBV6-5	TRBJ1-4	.	TGTGCCAGCCCTACGGGTAGAACTAATGAAAAACTGTTTTTT	CASPTGRTNEKLFF
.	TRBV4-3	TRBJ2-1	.	TGCGCCAGCAGCCAAGACGGTCAGGACTCCTACAATGAGCAGTTCTTC	CASSQDGQDSYNEQFF
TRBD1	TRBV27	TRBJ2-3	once	TGTGCCAGCAGTCCCTCGTTACCGGGACAGGGGGTGGATACGCAGTATTTT	CASSPSLPGQGVDTQYF
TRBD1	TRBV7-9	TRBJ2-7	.	TGTGCCAGCAGCTTAGCGCAAGGACAGGGGGGATACGAGCAGTACTTC	CASSLAQGQGGYEQYF
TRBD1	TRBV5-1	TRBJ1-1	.	TGCGCCAGCAGCCACACAGGGGGCCCGAACACTGAAGCTTTCTTT	CASSHTGGPNTEAFF
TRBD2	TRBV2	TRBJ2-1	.	TGTGCCAGCAGCCCAGGACTAGCGGGAACCTACAATGAGCAGTTCTTC	CASSPGLAGTYNEQFF
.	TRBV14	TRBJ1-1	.	TGTGCCAGCAGCCAAGATTTTTCGACAGTCCTTAACACTGAAGCTTTCTTT	CASSQDFSTVLNTEAFF
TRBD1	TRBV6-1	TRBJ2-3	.	TGTGCCAGCGTCCGGGACAGGGGGACAGATACGCAGTATTTT	CASVRDRGTDTQYF
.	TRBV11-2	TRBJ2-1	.	TGTGCCAGCAGCTTACCCACCCGGGGGGCCAGGTTCTTC	CASSLPTRGARFF
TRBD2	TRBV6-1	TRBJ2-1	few	TGTGCCAGCAGTGTTGGAGGTTGGACTAGCACTAATGAGCAGTTCTTC	CASSVGGWTSTNEQFF
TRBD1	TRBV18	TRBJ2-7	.	TGTGCCAGCTCACCCTTGCCCCCCGGGACAGGGGATCCAATCTACGAGCAGTACTTC	CASSPLPPGTGDPIYEQYF
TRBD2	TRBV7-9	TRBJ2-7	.	TGTGCCAGCAGCCCTGGACTAGGACCAGAGGCGCAGTACTTC	CASSPGLGPEAQYF
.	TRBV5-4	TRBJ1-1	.	TGTGCCAGCAGGTACCTCGGGACTAACACTGAAGCTTTCTTT	CASRYLGTNTEAFF
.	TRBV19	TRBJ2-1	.	TGTGCCAGTAGTAGCCGGACCAGGACTGGCCACAATGAGCAGTTCTTC	CASSSRTRTGHNEQFF
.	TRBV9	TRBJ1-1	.	TGTGCCAGCAGCATGACACAGGGTAATGAAGCTTTCTTT	CASSMTQGNEAFF
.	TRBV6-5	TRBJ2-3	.	TGTGCCAGCAGTTCCCGGGAAGCCCCTCACACAGATACGCAGTATTTT	CASSSREAPHTDTQYF
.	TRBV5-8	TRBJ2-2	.	TGTGCCAGCAGCTTGTCTGGGCAGGGGAACACCGGGGAGCTGTTTTTT	CASSLSGQGNTGELFF
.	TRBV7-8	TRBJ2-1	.	TGTGCCAGCAGCGGTTTTGAGGGTGAGCAGTTCTTC	CASSGFEGEQFF
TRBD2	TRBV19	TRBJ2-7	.	TGTGCCAGTAGCCCGTCCGAGCGGGGTGCATCCTACGAGCAGTACTTC	CASSPSERGASYEQYF
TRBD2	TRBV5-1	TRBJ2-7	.	TGCGCCAGCAGCTTGGAGGGGGCTAGCGGGACGTACGAGCAGTACTTC	CASSLEGASGTYEQYF
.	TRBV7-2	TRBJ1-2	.	TGTGCCAGCAGCTTAATGGGGCAGTTCTATGGCTACACCTTC	CASSLMGQFYGYTF
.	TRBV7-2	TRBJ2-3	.	TGTGCCAGCAGCTGGGAGCGGACCACAGATACGCAGTATTTT	CASSWERTTDTQYF
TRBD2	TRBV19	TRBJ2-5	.	TGTGCCAGTAGTATAGGGACTAGCGGGGGAATCCAAGAGACCCAGTACTTC	CASSIGTSGGIQETQYF
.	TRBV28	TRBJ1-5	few	TGTGCCAGCAGTCCCGCAGTCCAGCCCCAGCATTTT	CASSPAVQPQHF
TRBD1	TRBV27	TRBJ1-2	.	TGTGCCAGCCTGCCTCTGACAGGGGCCTATGGCTACACCTTC	CASLPLTGAYGYTF
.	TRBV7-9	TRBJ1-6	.	TGTGCCAGCAGCTTGGGGGGTAGGAATTCACCCCTCCACTTT	CASSLGGRNSPLHF
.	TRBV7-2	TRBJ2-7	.	TGTGCCAGCAAGGAGGGTAGGAGCTCCTACGAGCAGTACTTC	CASKEGRSSYEQYF
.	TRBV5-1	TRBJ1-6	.	TGCGCCAGCAGCTTGGCCGGGCAGGGGCGGAATTCACCCCTCCACTTT	CASSLAGQGRNSPLHF
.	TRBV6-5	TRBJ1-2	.	TGTGCCAGCAGCCCCGGACAGATCAGACACTATGGCTACACCTTC	CASSPGQIRHYGYTF
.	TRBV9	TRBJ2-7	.	TGTGCCACCCGCTACGAGCAGTACTTC	CATRYEQYF
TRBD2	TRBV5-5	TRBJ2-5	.	TGTGCCAGCAGCCGTTGGACTAGCGGGATAGAGACCCAGTACTTC	CASSRWTSGIETQYF